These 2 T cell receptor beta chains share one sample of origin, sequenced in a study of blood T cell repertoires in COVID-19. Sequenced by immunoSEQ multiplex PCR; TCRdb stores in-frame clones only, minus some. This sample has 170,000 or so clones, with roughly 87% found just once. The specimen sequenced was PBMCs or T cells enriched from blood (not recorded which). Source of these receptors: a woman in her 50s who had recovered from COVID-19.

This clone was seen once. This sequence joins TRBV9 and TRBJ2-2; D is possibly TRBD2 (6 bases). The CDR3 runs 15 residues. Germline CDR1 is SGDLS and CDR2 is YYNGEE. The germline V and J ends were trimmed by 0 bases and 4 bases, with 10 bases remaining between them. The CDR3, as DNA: TGTGCCAGCAGCGTAGCCGGGGGACGCACCGGGGAGCTGTTTTTT. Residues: CASSVAGGRTGELFF.

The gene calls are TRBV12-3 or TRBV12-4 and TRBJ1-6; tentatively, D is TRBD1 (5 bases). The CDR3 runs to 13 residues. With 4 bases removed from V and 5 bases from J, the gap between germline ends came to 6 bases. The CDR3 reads CASSSDNNSPLHF. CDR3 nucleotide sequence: TGTGCCAGCAGTTCGGACAATAATTCACCCCTCCACTTT.